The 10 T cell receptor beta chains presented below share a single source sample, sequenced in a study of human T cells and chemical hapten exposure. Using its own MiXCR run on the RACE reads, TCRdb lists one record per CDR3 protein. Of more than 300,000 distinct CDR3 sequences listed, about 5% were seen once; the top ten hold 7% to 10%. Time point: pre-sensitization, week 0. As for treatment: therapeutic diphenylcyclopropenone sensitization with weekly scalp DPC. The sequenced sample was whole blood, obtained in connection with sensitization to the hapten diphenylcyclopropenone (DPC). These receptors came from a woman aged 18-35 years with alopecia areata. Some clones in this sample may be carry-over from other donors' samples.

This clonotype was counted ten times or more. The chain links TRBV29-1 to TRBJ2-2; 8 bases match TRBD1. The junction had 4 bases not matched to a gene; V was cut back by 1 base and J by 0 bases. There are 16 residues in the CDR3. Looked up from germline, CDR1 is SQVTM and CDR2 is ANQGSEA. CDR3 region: CSVEVGTGTNTGELFF. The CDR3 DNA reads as TGCAGCGTTGAAGTTGGGACAGGCACGAACACCGGGGAGCTGTTTTTT.

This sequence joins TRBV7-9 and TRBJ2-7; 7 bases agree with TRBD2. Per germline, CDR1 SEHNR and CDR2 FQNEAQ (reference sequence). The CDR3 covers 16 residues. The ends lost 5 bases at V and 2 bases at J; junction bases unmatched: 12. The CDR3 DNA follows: TGTGCCAGCAGCCCGGGGGAGGGCAGGCGAGCCTACGAGCAGTACTTC. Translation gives CASSPGEGRRAYEQYF.

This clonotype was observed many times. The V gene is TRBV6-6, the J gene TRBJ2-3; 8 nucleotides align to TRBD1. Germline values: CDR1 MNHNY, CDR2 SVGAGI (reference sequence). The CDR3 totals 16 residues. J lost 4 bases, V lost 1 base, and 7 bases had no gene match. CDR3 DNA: TGTGCCAGCAGTTACTGGACAGGGCTGCGTGCAGATACGCAGTATTTT. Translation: CASSYWTGLRADTQYF.

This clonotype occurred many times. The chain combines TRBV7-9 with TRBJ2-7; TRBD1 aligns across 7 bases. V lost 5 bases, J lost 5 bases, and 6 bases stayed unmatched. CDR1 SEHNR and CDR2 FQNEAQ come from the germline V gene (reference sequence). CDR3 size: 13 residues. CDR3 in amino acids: CASSLTGQDEQYF. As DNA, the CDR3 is TGTGCCAGCAGCCTAACAGGACAGGACGAGCAGTACTTC.

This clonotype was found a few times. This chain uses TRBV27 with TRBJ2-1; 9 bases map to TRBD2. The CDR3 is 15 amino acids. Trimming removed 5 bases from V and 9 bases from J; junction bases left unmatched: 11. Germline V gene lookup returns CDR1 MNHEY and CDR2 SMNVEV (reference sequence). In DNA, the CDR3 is TGTGCCAGCAGTGCCCGAGGCGGGGGGGCAGGTGAGCAGTTCTTC. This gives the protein CASSARGGGAGEQFF.

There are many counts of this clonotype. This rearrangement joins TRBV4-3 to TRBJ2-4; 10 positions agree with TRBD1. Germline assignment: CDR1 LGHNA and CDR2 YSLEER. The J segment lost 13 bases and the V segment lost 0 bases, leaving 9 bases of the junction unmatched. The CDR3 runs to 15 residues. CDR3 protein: CASSQESQTGGLQYF. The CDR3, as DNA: TGCGCCAGCAGCCAAGAGAGTCAGACAGGGGGCTTACAGTACTTC.

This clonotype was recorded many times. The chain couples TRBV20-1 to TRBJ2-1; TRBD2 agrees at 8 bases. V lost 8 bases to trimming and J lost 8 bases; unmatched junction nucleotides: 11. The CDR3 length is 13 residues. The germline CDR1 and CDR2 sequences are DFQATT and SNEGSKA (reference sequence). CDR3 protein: CSTNRGGNDEQFF. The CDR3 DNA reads TGCAGTACAAACCGGGGGGGCAACGATGAGCAGTTCTTC.

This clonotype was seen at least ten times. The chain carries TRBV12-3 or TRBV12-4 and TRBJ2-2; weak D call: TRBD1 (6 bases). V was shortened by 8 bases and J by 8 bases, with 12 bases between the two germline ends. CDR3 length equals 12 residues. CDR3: CASWQGRGELFF. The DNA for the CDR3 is TGTGCCAGCTGGCAGGGGCGGGGGGAGCTGTTTTTT.

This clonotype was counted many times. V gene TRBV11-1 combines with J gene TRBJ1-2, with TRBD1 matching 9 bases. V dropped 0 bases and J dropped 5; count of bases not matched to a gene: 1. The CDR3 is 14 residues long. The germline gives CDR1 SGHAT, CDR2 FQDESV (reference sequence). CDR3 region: CASSLAGTGYGYTF. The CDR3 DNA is TGTGCCAGCAGCTTAGCCGGGACAGGGTATGGCTACACCTTC.

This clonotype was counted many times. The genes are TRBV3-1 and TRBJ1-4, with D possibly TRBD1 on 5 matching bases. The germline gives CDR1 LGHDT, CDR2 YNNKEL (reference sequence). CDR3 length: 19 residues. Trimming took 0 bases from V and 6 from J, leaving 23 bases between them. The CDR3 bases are TGTGCCAGCAGCCAAGATGGTCCGGGAGGCAGGGAAGCCCATGAAAAACTGTTTTTT. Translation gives CASSQDGPGGREAHEKLFF.